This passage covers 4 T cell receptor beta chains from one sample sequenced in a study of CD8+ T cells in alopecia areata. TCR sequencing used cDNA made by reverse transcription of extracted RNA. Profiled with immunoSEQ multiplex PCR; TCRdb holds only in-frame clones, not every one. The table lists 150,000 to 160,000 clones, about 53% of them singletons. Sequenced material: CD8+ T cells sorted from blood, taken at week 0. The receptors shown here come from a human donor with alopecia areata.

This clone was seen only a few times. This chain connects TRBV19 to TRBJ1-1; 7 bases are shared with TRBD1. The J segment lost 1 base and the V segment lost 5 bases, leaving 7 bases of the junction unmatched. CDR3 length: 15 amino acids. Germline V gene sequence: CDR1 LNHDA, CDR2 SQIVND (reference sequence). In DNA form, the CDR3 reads TGTGCCAGTAGTTCGAACCCAGGGGGGAACACTGAAGCTTTCTTT. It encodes CASSSNPGGNTEAFF.

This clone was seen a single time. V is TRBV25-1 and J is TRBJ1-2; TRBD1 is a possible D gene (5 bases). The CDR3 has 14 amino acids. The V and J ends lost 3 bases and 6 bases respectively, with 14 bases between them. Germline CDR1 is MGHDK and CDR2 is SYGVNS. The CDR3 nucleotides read TGTGCCAGCAGTGACGTGGGACCATCAAATGGCTACACCTTC. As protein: CASSDVGPSNGYTF.

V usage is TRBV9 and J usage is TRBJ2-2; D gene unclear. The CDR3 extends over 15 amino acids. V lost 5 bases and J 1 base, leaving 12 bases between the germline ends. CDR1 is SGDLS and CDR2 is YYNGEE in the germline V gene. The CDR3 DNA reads TGTGCCAGCAGTCTTAGGACGGGGAACACCGGGGAGCTGTTTTTT. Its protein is CASSLRTGNTGELFF.

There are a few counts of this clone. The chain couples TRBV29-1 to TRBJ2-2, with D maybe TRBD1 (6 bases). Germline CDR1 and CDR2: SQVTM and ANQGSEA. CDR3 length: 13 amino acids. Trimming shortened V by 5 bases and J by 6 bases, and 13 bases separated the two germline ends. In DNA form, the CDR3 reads TGCAGCGTTTTAACAGGGATACCCGGGGAGCTGTTTTTT. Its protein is CSVLTGIPGELFF.